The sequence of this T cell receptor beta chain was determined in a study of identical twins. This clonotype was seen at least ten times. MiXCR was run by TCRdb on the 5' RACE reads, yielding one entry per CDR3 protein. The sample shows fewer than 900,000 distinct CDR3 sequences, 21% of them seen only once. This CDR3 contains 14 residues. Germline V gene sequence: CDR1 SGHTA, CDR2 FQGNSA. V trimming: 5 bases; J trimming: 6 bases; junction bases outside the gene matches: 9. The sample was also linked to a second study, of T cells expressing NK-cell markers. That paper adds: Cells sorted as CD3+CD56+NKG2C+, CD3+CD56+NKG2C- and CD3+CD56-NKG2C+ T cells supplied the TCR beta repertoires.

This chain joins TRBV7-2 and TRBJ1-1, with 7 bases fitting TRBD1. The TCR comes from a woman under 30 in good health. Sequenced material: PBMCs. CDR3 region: CASSPQGIKSEAFF. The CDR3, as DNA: TGTGCCAGCAGCCCACAGGGGATTAAGTCTGAAGCTTTCTTT.